Below, one T cell receptor beta chain is given with its context. Its antigen is still unknown. These data belong to a study of blood T cells in healthy people across ages. Study-wide findings and caveats: The study found more naive CD4+ cells and higher diversity in long-lived than aged donors.

For the second PCR, which ran for about 6 to 11 cycles, a sample-barcoded 5' primer and a J-beta primer mix were used. Every sample gave at least 2.5 million paired-end reads containing CDR3. TCRdb reanalysed the 5' RACE reads using MiXCR and keeps one entry per CDR3 protein. The sample includes approximately 830,000 distinct CDR3 sequences, about 59% seen only once; the top ten take 25% to 30%. Extraction yielded at least 6 micrograms of total RNA per sample. The CDR3 loop spans 15 amino acids. V lost 6 bases and J lost 8; bases outside the gene matches: 8. The TCR sequence derives from a man aged 25-45 years in good health. The gene calls are TRBV12-3 or TRBV12-4 and TRBJ1-6; 9 bases match TRBD1. Sequencing input: blood. CDR3 residues: CASRGQGWLDSPLHF. The CDR3 nucleotides are TGTGCCAGCAGAGGACAGGGGTGGTTAGATTCACCCCTCCACTTT.